What follows describes a single T cell receptor (beta chain). What it binds is not known. The PCR had 60 Vbeta and 13 Jbeta primers. In the authors' workflow: An analysis that came later counted approximately 76 million unique TCR beta chains, approximately 10 million shared. Method: immunoSEQ multiplex PCR; TCRdb's copy keeps in-frame clones and lacks some. V and J calls and clone size are as listed in that table; D and trimming were resolved from the DNA. The table shows roughly 120,000 clones, with approximately 71% occurring only once. The record originates from a study of cytomegalovirus exposure and HLA in healthy donors. Study-level findings and limits: From TCR beta sequences, most subjects' HLA-A and HLA-B alleles were reportedly predicted accurately. Presence/absence analyses rested on an assumption that sequencing depth was roughly uniform across donors. Most TCR sequences were seen very rarely across donors, but some public TCRs occurred in many.

In germline, CDR1 is SGDLS, CDR2 YYNGEE. The CDR3 sequence is 16 residues long. Germline trimming cut 4 bases from V and 2 bases from J; bases unmatched to any gene: 5. Specimen: PBMCs. The clonotype originates from a woman in her seventies in good health and CMV-seropositive. V is TRBV9 and J is TRBJ2-5, with 13 bases identical to TRBD2. The CDR3 region is CASSPRTSGGQETQYF. The CDR3 coding sequence is TGTGCCAGCAGCCCCAGGACTAGCGGGGGACAAGAGACCCAGTACTTC.